These 2 T cell receptor beta chains were sequenced from one sample in a study of CD8 T cells in Susac syndrome. Random hexamers primed reverse transcription of about 0.5 to 1 ug RNA. Each CDR3 protein is one row after TCRdb ran MiXCR on the immunoSEQ multiplex PCR reads. The table records roughly 150,000 distinct CDR3 sequences, about 94% of them present only once. What was sequenced was CD8+ T cells from PBMCs. These receptors all stem from a human donor with multiple sclerosis.

The rearrangement links TRBV14 to TRBJ2-7; D remains unclear. From germline, CDR1 is SGHDN and CDR2 FVKESK. Trimming shortened V by 0 bases and J by 2 bases, and 14 bases separated the two germline ends. The CDR3 has 16 amino acids. CDR3 bases: TGTGCCAGCAGCCAAGATCGGCGGCGGCCCCCCTACGAGCAGTACTTC. Translating gives CASSQDRRRPPYEQYF.

The chain is built from TRBV12-3 or TRBV12-4 and TRBJ1-1; D remains unclear. V lost 8 bases and J 7 bases, leaving 8 bases between the germline ends. This CDR3 is 10 amino acids long. CDR3 DNA sequence: TGTGCCAGCCCCCCCGGTGAAGCTTTCTTT. It translates to CASPPGEAFF.